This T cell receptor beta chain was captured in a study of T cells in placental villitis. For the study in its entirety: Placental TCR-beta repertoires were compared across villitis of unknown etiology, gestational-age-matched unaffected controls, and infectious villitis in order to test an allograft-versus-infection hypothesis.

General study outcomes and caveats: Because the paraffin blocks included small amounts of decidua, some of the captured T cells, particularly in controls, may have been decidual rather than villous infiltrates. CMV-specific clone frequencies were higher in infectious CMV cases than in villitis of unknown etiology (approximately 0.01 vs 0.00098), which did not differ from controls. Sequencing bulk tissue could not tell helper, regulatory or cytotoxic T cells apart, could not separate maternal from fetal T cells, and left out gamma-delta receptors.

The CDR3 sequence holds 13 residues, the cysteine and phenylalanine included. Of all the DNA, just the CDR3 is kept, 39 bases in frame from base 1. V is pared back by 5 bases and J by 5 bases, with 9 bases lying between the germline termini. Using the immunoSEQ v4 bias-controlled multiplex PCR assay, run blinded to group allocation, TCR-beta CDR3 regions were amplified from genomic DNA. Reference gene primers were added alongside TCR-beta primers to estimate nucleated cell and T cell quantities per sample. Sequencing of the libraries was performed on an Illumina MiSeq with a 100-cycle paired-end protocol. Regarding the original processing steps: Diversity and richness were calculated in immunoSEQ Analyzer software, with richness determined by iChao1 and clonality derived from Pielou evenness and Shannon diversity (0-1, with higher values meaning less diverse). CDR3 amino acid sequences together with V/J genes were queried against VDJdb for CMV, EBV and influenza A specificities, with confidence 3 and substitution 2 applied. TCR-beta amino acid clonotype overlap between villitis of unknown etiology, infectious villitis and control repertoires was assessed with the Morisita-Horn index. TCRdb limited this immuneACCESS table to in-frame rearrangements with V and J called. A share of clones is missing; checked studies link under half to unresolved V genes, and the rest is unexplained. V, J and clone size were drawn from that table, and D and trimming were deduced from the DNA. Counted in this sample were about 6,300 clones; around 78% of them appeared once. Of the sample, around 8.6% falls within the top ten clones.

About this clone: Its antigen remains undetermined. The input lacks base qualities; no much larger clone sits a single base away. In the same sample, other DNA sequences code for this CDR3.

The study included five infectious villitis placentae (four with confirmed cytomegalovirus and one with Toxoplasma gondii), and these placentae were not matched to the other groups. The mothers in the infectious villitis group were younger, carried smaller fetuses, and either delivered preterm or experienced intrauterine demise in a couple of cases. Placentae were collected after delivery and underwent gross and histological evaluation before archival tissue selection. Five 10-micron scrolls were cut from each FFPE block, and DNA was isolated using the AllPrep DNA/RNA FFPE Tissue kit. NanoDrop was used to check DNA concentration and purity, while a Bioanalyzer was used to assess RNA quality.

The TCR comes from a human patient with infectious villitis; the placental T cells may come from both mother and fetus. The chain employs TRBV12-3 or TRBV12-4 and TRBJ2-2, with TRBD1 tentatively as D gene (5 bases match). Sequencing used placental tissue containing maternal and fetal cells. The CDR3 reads CASSLRTTGELFF. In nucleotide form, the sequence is TGTGCCAGCAGTCTGAGGACAACCGGGGAGCTGTTTTTT.